This entry lists 15 T cell receptor beta chains sequenced from one sample in a study of T cell repertoires in urothelial bladder cancer. Sequencing used immunoSEQ multiplex PCR; TCRdb keeps in-frame clones, though not all of them. In the table there are about 13,000 clones, 60% to 75% of which are singletons. The sequencing sample was made of tumor-infiltrating cells from bladder cancer. These receptors all stem from a human donor with urothelial carcinoma.

This clone was detected only a few times. The genes are TRBV2 and TRBJ1-5; 7 positions agree with TRBD1. J lost 3 bases, V lost 7 bases, and 9 bases had no gene match. The V gene's germline CDR1 is SNHLY and CDR2 FYNNEI. This CDR3 is 15 amino acids long. The DNA of the CDR3 is TGTGCCAGCATGCGGGGGGACAGCCTCAATCAGCCCCAGCATTTT. This translates into CASMRGDSLNQPQHF.

This clone appeared a few times. The chain recombines TRBV29-1 with TRBJ1-1; TRBD1 aligns across 7 bases. Per the germline V gene, CDR1 is SQVTM and CDR2 is ANQGSEA. The V gene end was trimmed by 5 bases and the J gene end by 7 bases; junction bases not matched to a gene: 1. The CDR3 contains 10 residues. The CDR3 loop reads CSVWTGEAFF. For the CDR3, the DNA is TGCAGCGTTTGGACAGGTGAAGCTTTCTTT.

In its sample, this clone was seen a few times. The V call is TRBV6-5, the J call TRBJ1-1; D not resolved. V gave up 5 bases and J gave up 5 bases, with 6 bases separating them. Looked up from germline, CDR1 is MNHEY and CDR2 is SVGAGI. CDR3 size: 11 residues. The CDR3 here is CASSGDTEAFF. Here the CDR3 DNA reads TGTGCCAGCAGTGGGGATACTGAAGCTTTCTTT.

This clone came up once. The V and J genes are TRBV15 and TRBJ1-2; D may be TRBD1 (6 bases). The V and J ends lost 1 base and 8 bases respectively, with 14 bases between them. The CDR3 extends over 14 amino acids. CDR1 and CDR2 from the germline V gene are LNHNV and YYDKDF (reference sequence). For the CDR3, the DNA is TGTGCCACCAGCAGAGCGAACAGGGAGGGGGGCTACACCTTC. It yields the protein CATSRANREGGYTF.

The rearrangement links TRBV29-1 to TRBJ1-2; D unresolved. The V gene's germline CDR1 is SQVTM and CDR2 ANQGSEA. V gave up 7 bases and J gave up 3 bases, with 9 bases separating them. The CDR3 totals 11 residues. This CDR3 is CSAPRDYGYTF. CDR3 bases: TGCAGCGCCCCAAGGGACTATGGCTACACCTTC.

By share, this clone counts as medium-sized. The chain joins TRBV5-1 to TRBJ1-2; weak D call: TRBD1 (6 bases). The V end lost 1 base, the J end lost 10 bases, and 20 bases lay between the germline ends. Germline V CDR1 and CDR2: SGHRS, YFSETQ. CDR3 length: 15 amino acids. In DNA form, the CDR3 reads TGCGCCAGCAGCTTGAATCCGGGGGCGCGGACGTACTACACCTTC. This translates into CASSLNPGARTYYTF.

This sequence joins TRBV25-1 and TRBJ2-2; no firm D call. V gave up 7 bases and J gave up 4 bases, with 10 bases separating them. The CDR3 sequence is 13 residues long. Germline values: CDR1 MGHDK, CDR2 SYGVNS. CDR3 in amino acids: CASKGRSTGELFF. The DNA for the CDR3 is TGTGCCAGCAAGGGCAGAAGCACCGGGGAGCTGTTTTTT.

This clone has a single count. The gene calls are TRBV7-7 and TRBJ2-3; D not resolved. This CDR3 is built from 13 residues. Trimming stripped 2 bases from V and 3 bases from J, with 6 bases between. The germline V gene has CDR1 SSHAT and CDR2 FNYEAQ (reference sequence). The CDR3 DNA sequence: TGTGCCAGCAGCTTACGTGATACAGATACGCAGTATTTT. Protein sequence: CASSLRDTDTQYF. Supplemented by reference TRBV7-7 and TRBJ2-3, the full variable domain reads GAGVSQSPRYKVTKRGQDVTLRCDPISSHATLYWYQQALGQGPEFLTYFNYEAQPDKSGLPSDRFSAERPEGSISTLTIQRTEQRDSAMYRCASSLRDTDTQYFGPGTRLTVL.

V is TRBV5-1 and J is TRBJ2-3; TRBD2 aligns across 12 bases. The J segment lost 1 base and the V segment lost 2 bases, leaving 11 bases of the junction unmatched. Looked up from germline, CDR1 is SGHRS and CDR2 is YFSETQ. This CDR3 comprises 19 residues. CDR3 loop: CASSFPGASGGGRTDTQYF. DNA of the CDR3: TGCGCCAGCAGCTTCCCCGGGGCTAGCGGGGGGGGTCGCACAGATACGCAGTATTTT.

This chain joins TRBV27 and TRBJ2-7; D remains unclear. Trimming removed 3 bases at V and 7 bases at J, with 7 bases between. CDR1 is MNHEY, CDR2 SMNVEV, per germline (reference sequence). The CDR3 contains 11 residues. CDR3 DNA: TGTGCCAGCAGTTTTAGGCAGGAGCAGTACTTC. Encoded protein: CASSFRQEQYF.

The chain employs TRBV6-5 and TRBJ1-1; weak D call: TRBD1 (6 bases). The CDR3 loop spans 13 amino acids. V lost 0 bases to trimming and J lost 11 bases, with 13 bases between them. The germline V gene encodes CDR1 MNHEY and CDR2 SVGAGI. In DNA form, the CDR3 reads TGTGCCAGCAGTTACTCACTTCAGGGGTCCGCTTTCTTT. Encoded protein: CASSYSLQGSAFF.

The V gene is TRBV27, the J gene TRBJ1-5; D ambiguous. Germline V gene data show CDR1 as MNHEY and CDR2 as SMNVEV (reference sequence). This CDR3 is built from 16 residues. V lost 3 bases to trimming and J lost 2 bases, with 14 bases between them. The CDR3 nucleotides read TGTGCCAGCAGTTTCTCGGCAGCTTATCGCAATCAGCCCCAGCATTTT. Its protein product is CASSFSAAYRNQPQHF.

This chain joins TRBV6-9 and TRBJ1-2; D ambiguous. This CDR3 comprises 11 residues. The germline V gene encodes CDR1 MNHGY and CDR2 SVAAGI. Trimming took off 4 bases at V and 5 bases at J, with 5 bases between the two ends. CDR3 DNA sequence: TGTGCCAGCAGTTCATTGTATGGCTACACCTTC. Protein product: CASSSLYGYTF.

In its sample, this clone was seen a few times. The chain has TRBV10-3 and TRBJ1-2, with D perhaps matching TRBD1 (5 bases). Trimming removed 6 bases from V and 3 bases from J, with 14 bases in between. CDR3 length: 14 amino acids. CDR1 and CDR2 from the germline V gene are ENHRY and SYGVKD. Here the CDR3 reads CAIRRGGSDYGYTF. The DNA for the CDR3 is TGTGCCATCAGGCGGGGGGGTAGCGACTATGGCTACACCTTC.

The J gene is TRBJ2-2, the V gene TRBV6-5; the D gene could be TRBD1 or TRBD2 (6 bases each). V was shortened by 0 bases and J by 6 bases, with 8 bases between the two germline ends. The CDR3 totals 14 residues. Germline assignment: CDR1 MNHEY and CDR2 SVGAGI. CDR3 protein: CASSYSRGAGELFF. The DNA of the CDR3 is TGTGCCAGCAGTTACTCGAGGGGGGCCGGGGAGCTGTTTTTT.